Described below is a single T cell receptor (beta chain) sequence and its context. Its antigen is not identified. The data originate from a study of blood T cells in healthy people across ages. Across the whole study: The template switching approach captured approximately one barcoded beta molecule for every two T cells.

Primers used in a second PCR of roughly 7 to 12 cycles were a sample-barcoded 5' primer and a J-beta primer mix. With 12 random nucleotides, a template-switch adaptor tagged each individual cDNA molecule. TCRdb reanalysed the 5' RACE reads using MiXCR and keeps one entry per CDR3 protein. The table shows over 600,000 distinct CDR3 sequences, with approximately 21% occurring only once. Overall study results and limits: The diversity estimates, figures obtained from one million T cells, were considered underestimates. Older age coincided with a roughly linear decline in TCR beta diversity per million T cells.

Specimen: blood. The source of this sequence is a man between 65 and 85 years old in good health.

The CDR3 nucleotides are TGCAGTGCAACCAAGGGACTAGCGTCTTCAGAGACCCAGTACTTC. Protein: CSATKGLASSETQYF. The chain joins TRBV20-1 to TRBJ2-5; 10 bases match TRBD2. Germline V gene data show CDR1 as DFQATT and CDR2 as SNEGSKA (reference sequence). CDR3 length: 15 residues. The V segment lost 6 bases and the J segment 4 bases; nucleotides outside the gene matches: 11.